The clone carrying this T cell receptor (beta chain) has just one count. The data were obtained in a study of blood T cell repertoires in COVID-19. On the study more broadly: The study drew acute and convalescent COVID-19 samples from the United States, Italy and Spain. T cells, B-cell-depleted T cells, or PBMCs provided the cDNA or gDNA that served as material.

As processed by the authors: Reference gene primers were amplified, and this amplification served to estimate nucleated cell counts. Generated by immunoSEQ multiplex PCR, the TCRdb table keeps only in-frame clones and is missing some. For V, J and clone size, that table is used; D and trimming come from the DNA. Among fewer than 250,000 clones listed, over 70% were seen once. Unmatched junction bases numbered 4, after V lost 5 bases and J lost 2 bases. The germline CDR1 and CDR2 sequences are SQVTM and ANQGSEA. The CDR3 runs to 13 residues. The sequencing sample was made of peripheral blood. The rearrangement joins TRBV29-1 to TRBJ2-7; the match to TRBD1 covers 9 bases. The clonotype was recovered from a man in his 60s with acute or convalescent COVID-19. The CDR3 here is CSVRQGGAYEQYF. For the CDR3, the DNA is TGCAGCGTTCGACAGGGGGGGGCCTACGAGCAGTACTTC.